This entry features one T cell receptor (beta chain) sequence. The antigen remains undetermined. Germline CDR1 and CDR2: SEHNR and FQNEAQ (reference sequence). V was trimmed by 10 bases and J by 1 base, leaving 13 bases between them. The CDR3 length is 13 residues. The data were produced by immunoSEQ multiplex PCR, yet TCRdb's version contains in-frame clones alone and is incomplete. This table holds roughly 120,000 clones, roughly 93% found once. The data belong to a study of T cell responses to AZD1222 COVID-19 vaccine. Regarding the study as a whole: Researchers took repertoire samples only after the peak T cell response had come. Dominant CD4 TCR responses targeted spike regions 160-218 and 743-854.

Second doses at about 4 or about 12 weeks were pooled. The sequence was obtained from an adult who received the AZD1222 COVID-19 vaccine. Sequencing was performed on peripheral blood, taken 28 days after the second AZD1222 dose. The chain couples TRBV7-9 to TRBJ1-1; D call uncertain. Here the CDR3 DNA reads TGTGCCACCCCGGGCGTAAGGAACACTGAAGCTTTCTTT. Protein: CATPGVRNTEAFF.